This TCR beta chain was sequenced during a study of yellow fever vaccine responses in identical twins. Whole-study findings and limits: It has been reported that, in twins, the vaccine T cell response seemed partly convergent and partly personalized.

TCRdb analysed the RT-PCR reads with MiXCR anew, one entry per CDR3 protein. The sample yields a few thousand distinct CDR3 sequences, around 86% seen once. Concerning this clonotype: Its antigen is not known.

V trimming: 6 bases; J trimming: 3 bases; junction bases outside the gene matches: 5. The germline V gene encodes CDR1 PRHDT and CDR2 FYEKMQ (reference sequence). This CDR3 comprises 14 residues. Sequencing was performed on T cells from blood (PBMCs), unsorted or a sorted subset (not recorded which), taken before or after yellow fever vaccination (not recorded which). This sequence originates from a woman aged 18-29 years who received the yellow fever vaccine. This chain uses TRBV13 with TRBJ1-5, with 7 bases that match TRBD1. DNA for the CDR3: TGTGCCAGCAGGGCTGACAGGGTCAATCAGCCCCAGCATTTT. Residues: CASRADRVNQPQHF.